This is a list of T cell receptor beta chains from one sample in a study of cytomegalovirus exposure and HLA in healthy donors. Generated by immunoSEQ multiplex PCR, the TCRdb table keeps only in-frame clones and is missing some. The profile shows 30,000 to 35,000 clones, about two thirds of them singletons. Sequencing was carried out using PBMCs. These receptors came from a man aged 35 to 55 in good health and CMV-seropositive. Both conserved end residues are part of each CDR3. Each record gives: V gene, D gene, clone size, J gene, CDR3 length, CDR3 protein, CDR3 DNA. A D gene is named only where the DNA matches it firmly. For some rows the clone size is stated as once, few or many, or as a class when expanded; others skip it.

v_gene: TRBV5-6
d_gene: -
abundance: -
j_gene: TRBJ2-5
len: 14
CDR3aa: CASSRGWRVETQYF
CDR3nt: TGTGCCAGCAGCCGGGGGTGGAGGGTAGAGACCCAGTACTTC

v_gene: TRBV7-9
d_gene: -
abundance: few
j_gene: TRBJ2-7
len: 16
CDR3aa: CASSTNDRDISSEQYF
CDR3nt: TGTGCCAGCAGCACCAATGACCGGGACATTTCGAGCGAGCAGTACTTC

v_gene: TRBV27
d_gene: -
abundance: once
j_gene: TRBJ1-2
len: 15
CDR3aa: CASSSAGEGDNGYTF
CDR3nt: TGTGCCAGCAGTTCTGCGGGAGAAGGGGATAATGGCTACACCTTC

v_gene: TRBV27
d_gene: -
abundance: once
j_gene: TRBJ1-5
len: 17
CDR3aa: CASSKRMTAGSNQPQHF
CDR3nt: TGTGCCAGCAGCAAACGGATGACAGCCGGGAGCAATCAGCCCCAGCATTTT

v_gene: TRBV11-2
d_gene: -
abundance: few
j_gene: TRBJ2-7
len: 15
CDR3aa: CASSASLGPTYEQYF
CDR3nt: TGTGCCAGCAGCGCTTCATTGGGCCCTACCTACGAGCAGTACTTC

v_gene: TRBV2
d_gene: -
abundance: once
j_gene: TRBJ2-5
len: 13
CDR3aa: CASSYGGQETQYF
CDR3nt: TGTGCCAGCAGTTACGGGGGTCAAGAGACCCAGTACTTC

v_gene: TRBV19
d_gene: TRBD1
abundance: -
j_gene: TRBJ2-4
len: 13
CDR3aa: CASSAGTGVRKYF
CDR3nt: TGTGCCAGTAGTGCCGGGACAGGGGTTCGTAAGTACTTC

v_gene: TRBV12-2
d_gene: -
abundance: few
j_gene: TRBJ2-5
len: 17
CDR3aa: CASPWLAGGPPGETQYF
CDR3nt: TGTGCAAGCCCGTGGCTAGCGGGGGGGCCACCGGGAGAGACCCAGTACTTC

v_gene: TRBV6-5
d_gene: TRBD2
abundance: few
j_gene: TRBJ2-1
len: 16
CDR3aa: CASSYSGLAGYNEQFF
CDR3nt: TGTGCCAGCAGTTACTCGGGTCTAGCGGGGTACAATGAGCAGTTCTTC

v_gene: TRBV7-2
d_gene: TRBD1
abundance: -
j_gene: TRBJ1-4
len: 15
CDR3aa: CASSIRDREGEKLFF
CDR3nt: TGTGCCAGCAGCATCCGGGACAGGGAGGGGGAAAAACTGTTTTTT

v_gene: TRBV2
d_gene: TRBD1
abundance: -
j_gene: TRBJ2-7
len: 16
CDR3aa: CASSEVTDRETYEQYF
CDR3nt: TGTGCCAGCAGTGAAGTCACCGACAGGGAGACTTACGAGCAGTACTTC

v_gene: TRBV9
d_gene: TRBD1
abundance: once
j_gene: TRBJ1-2
len: 14
CDR3aa: CASSVARGIYGYTF
CDR3nt: TGTGCCAGCAGCGTAGCCAGGGGGATCTATGGCTACACCTTC

v_gene: TRBV5-1
d_gene: -
abundance: -
j_gene: TRBJ1-2
len: 14
CDR3aa: CASRPGTVLYGYTF
CDR3nt: TGCGCCAGCAGACCCGGAACAGTTCTCTATGGCTACACCTTC

v_gene: TRBV5-1
d_gene: -
abundance: -
j_gene: TRBJ2-5
len: 13
CDR3aa: CASSPGRQETQYF
CDR3nt: TGCGCCAGCAGCCCGGGAAGGCAGGAGACCCAGTACTTC

v_gene: TRBV4-2
d_gene: TRBD2
abundance: few
j_gene: TRBJ2-7
len: 15
CDR3aa: CASSQGLAGSYEQYF
CDR3nt: TGTGCCAGCAGCCAGGGACTAGCGGGCTCCTACGAGCAGTACTTC

v_gene: TRBV29-1
d_gene: TRBD1
abundance: -
j_gene: TRBJ2-7
len: 13
CDR3aa: CSVGQGEFYEQYF
CDR3nt: TGCAGCGTTGGACAGGGGGAGTTTTACGAGCAGTACTTC

v_gene: TRBV5-6
d_gene: -
abundance: -
j_gene: TRBJ2-7
len: 13
CDR3aa: CASSLAQGYEQYF
CDR3nt: TGTGCCAGCAGCTTGGCCCAGGGATACGAGCAGTACTTC

v_gene: TRBV6-6
d_gene: TRBD2
abundance: -
j_gene: TRBJ2-3
len: 16
CDR3aa: CASSPRTSASTDMQYF
CDR3nt: TGTGCCAGCAGTCCGCGGACTAGCGCTAGCACAGATATGCAGTATTTT

v_gene: TRBV27
d_gene: TRBD2
abundance: few
j_gene: TRBJ2-1
len: 15
CDR3aa: CASRSRGSGDNEQFF
CDR3nt: TGTGCCAGCAGGTCCCGGGGCAGCGGGGACAATGAGCAGTTCTTC

v_gene: TRBV7-9
d_gene: -
abundance: few
j_gene: TRBJ2-2
len: 13
CDR3aa: CASRPVSPGELFF
CDR3nt: TGTGCCAGCAGGCCCGTTAGCCCCGGGGAGCTGTTTTTT

v_gene: TRBV5-6
d_gene: TRBD1
abundance: -
j_gene: TRBJ2-3
len: 18
CDR3aa: CASSLGDSVGSLTDTQYF
CDR3nt: TGTGCCAGCAGCTTAGGGGACAGCGTTGGATCCCTCACAGATACGCAGTATTTT

v_gene: TRBV15
d_gene: TRBD1
abundance: -
j_gene: TRBJ1-2
len: 15
CDR3aa: CATSRPDRANYGYTF
CDR3nt: TGTGCCACCAGCAGGCCCGACAGGGCGAACTATGGCTACACCTTC

v_gene: TRBV9
d_gene: TRBD1
abundance: -
j_gene: TRBJ2-1
len: 15
CDR3aa: CASSGTGGGYNEQFF
CDR3nt: TGTGCCAGCAGCGGGACAGGGGGAGGGTACAATGAGCAGTTCTTC

v_gene: TRBV15
d_gene: -
abundance: -
j_gene: TRBJ2-7
len: 14
CDR3aa: CATSRDGVSYEQYF
CDR3nt: TGTGCCACCAGCAGGGACGGGGTCTCCTACGAGCAGTACTTC

v_gene: TRBV5-1
d_gene: TRBD1
abundance: -
j_gene: TRBJ2-7
len: 13
CDR3aa: CASSPQGNYEQYF
CDR3nt: TGCGCCAGCAGCCCACAGGGGAACTACGAGCAGTACTTC

v_gene: TRBV27
d_gene: TRBD1
abundance: -
j_gene: TRBJ2-4
len: 16
CDR3aa: CASSPGQVGPKNIQYF
CDR3nt: TGTGCCAGCAGTCCAGGACAGGTCGGGCCCAAAAACATTCAGTACTTC

v_gene: TRBV19
d_gene: TRBD1
abundance: -
j_gene: TRBJ1-5
len: 14
CDR3aa: CASIRQGQGQPQHF
CDR3nt: TGTGCCAGTATCCGACAGGGCCAAGGCCAGCCCCAGCATTTT

v_gene: TRBV20-1
d_gene: -
abundance: -
j_gene: TRBJ2-7
len: 11
CDR3aa: CSASRLTEQYF
CDR3nt: TGCAGTGCTAGCCGACTGACCGAGCAGTACTTC

v_gene: TRBV11-2
d_gene: -
abundance: few
j_gene: TRBJ2-7
len: 16
CDR3aa: CASSWSGAHSSYEQYF
CDR3nt: TGTGCCAGCAGCTGGTCAGGGGCCCACTCCTCCTACGAGCAGTACTTC

v_gene: TRBV7-8
d_gene: -
abundance: few
j_gene: TRBJ1-1
len: 11
CDR3aa: CASSFSGAAFF
CDR3nt: TGTGCCAGCAGCTTTTCCGGAGCAGCTTTCTTT